What follows are 32 T cell receptor beta chains derived from one specimen sequenced in a study of OX40 agonist ivuxolimab in advanced cancers. Clones were read by immunoSEQ multiplex PCR, and TCRdb kept only the in-frame ones, dropping some. Found here are approximately 35,000 clones, roughly 80% of them singletons; the top ten hold approximately 10%. The material was CD4+ or CD8+ T cells sorted from blood, obtained in a trial of the OX40 agonist ivuxolimab. Receptors were obtained from an adult with an advanced solid tumor such as melanoma, head and neck, liver or kidney cancer.

V gene TRBV5-1 combines with J gene TRBJ1-6; D might be TRBD1 (6 bases). The CDR3 has 15 amino acids. Germline CDR1 reads SGHRS; CDR2 reads YFSETQ. Trimming took 0 bases from V and 7 from J, leaving 11 bases between them. CDR3: CASSLEWQGNSPLHF. CDR3 DNA sequence: TGCGCCAGCAGCTTGGAATGGCAGGGGAATTCACCCCTCCACTTT. Using reference TRBV5-1 and TRBJ1-6 for the parts outside the CDR3, the full variable domain is KAGVTQTPRYLIKTRGQQVTLSCSPISGHRSVSWYQQTPGQGLQFLFEYFSETQRNKGNFPGRFSGRQFSNSRSEMNVSTLELGDSALYLCASSLEWQGNSPLHFGNGTRLTVT.

In DNA, the CDR3 is TGTGCCAGCAGCTTCGGGGACAGGGGTGGAAACACCATATATTTT. This encodes CASSFGDRGGNTIYF. V usage is TRBV5-6 and J usage is TRBJ1-3; TRBD1 matches at 10 bases. Germline loops: CDR1 SGHDT, CDR2 YYEEEE. The trim removed 2 bases at V and 3 bases at J, leaving 2 bases unmatched. This CDR3 has 15 amino acids.

The V and J genes are TRBV4-2 and TRBJ2-6, with 9 bases identical to TRBD1. Per the germline V gene, CDR1 is LGHNA and CDR2 is YNFKEQ. Germline trimming cut 1 base from V and 4 bases from J; bases unmatched to any gene: 2. CDR3 length equals 16 residues. CDR3 sequence reads: CASSQGTGAGANVLTF. In DNA, the CDR3 is TGTGCCAGCAGCCAAGGGACAGGGGCCGGGGCCAACGTCCTGACTTTC.

This clone was seen just once. Other DNA sequences in this sample translate to the same CDR3. The chain combines TRBV9 with TRBJ1-3, with D possibly TRBD1 on 5 matching bases. Per germline, CDR1 SGDLS and CDR2 YYNGEE. V was shortened by 4 bases and J by 0 bases, with 8 bases between the two germline ends. CDR3 length: 14 residues. As DNA, the CDR3 is TGTGCCAGCAGCTCAGGGTCCTCTGGAAACACCATATATTTT. Protein sequence: CASSSGSSGNTIYF.

V is TRBV7-9 and J is TRBJ2-7, with 9 nucleotides matching TRBD1. J gave up 6 bases and V 3 bases, and 9 bases lay outside the gene matches. The CDR3 has 15 amino acids. CDR1 and CDR2 (germline): SEHNR, FQNEAQ (reference sequence). The CDR3, as DNA: TGTGCCAGCAGCTTCCGACAGGGGGTAAGGGGCGAGCAGTACTTC. As protein: CASSFRQGVRGEQYF.

This chain connects TRBV5-1 to TRBJ1-2, with 11 bases matching TRBD1. The CDR3 covers 16 residues. The germline gives CDR1 SGHRS, CDR2 YFSETQ. Unmatched junction bases numbered 13, after V lost 4 bases and J lost 8 bases. CDR3 sequence: CASSRTIPGQGVGYTF. The DNA for the CDR3 is TGCGCCAGCAGCCGCACAATTCCGGGACAGGGGGTCGGCTACACCTTC.

CDR3 sequence: CASSAGNSGNTIYF. The CDR3 DNA follows: TGTGCCAGCAGTGCCGGGAACTCTGGAAACACCATATATTTT. This rearrangement joins TRBV6-5 to TRBJ1-3; no clear D. Trimming shortened V by 5 bases and J by 0 bases, and 8 bases separated the two germline ends. The germline CDR1 and CDR2 sequences are MNHEY and SVGAGI. The CDR3 sequence is 14 residues long.

The chain uses TRBV25-1 and TRBJ1-1; D gene unclear. V dropped 8 bases and J dropped 4 bases, with 11 bases sitting between them. The CDR3 is 12 amino acids. Germline V gives CDR1 MGHDK, CDR2 SYGVNS. CDR3 residues: CASGPDPTEAFF. The DNA of the CDR3 is TGTGCCAGCGGGCCGGACCCCACTGAAGCTTTCTTT.

The chain has TRBV7-3 and TRBJ1-1, with D uncertain. This CDR3 contains 15 residues. Germline V gives CDR1 SGHTA, CDR2 FQGTGA. The V end lost 1 base, the J end lost 0 bases, and 9 bases lay between the germline ends. The CDR3 here is CASSLKHGLNTEAFF. The CDR3 nucleotides read TGTGCCAGCAGCTTAAAGCACGGTTTGAACACTGAAGCTTTCTTT.

The chain is built from TRBV19 and TRBJ1-2; 7 bases are shared with TRBD1. Germline V gene sequence: CDR1 LNHDA, CDR2 SQIVND (reference sequence). This CDR3 region has 15 residues. Trimming at V came to 3 bases and at J to 2 bases, leaving 6 bases not matched to a gene. The CDR3 region is CASSMAGTVNYGYTF. In DNA form, the CDR3 reads TGTGCCAGTAGTATGGCCGGGACAGTAAACTATGGCTACACCTTC. The full variable domain, rest sourced from reference TRBV19 and TRBJ1-2, is DGGITQSPKYLFRKEGQNVTLSCEQNLNHDAMYWYRQDPGQGLRLIYYSQIVNDFQKGDIAEGYSVSREKKESFPLTVTSAQKNPTAFYLCASSMAGTVNYGYTFGSGTRLTVV.

V and J are TRBV6-1 and TRBJ1-6; 8 nucleotides align to TRBD1. The CDR3 covers 15 residues. V was clipped by 2 bases and J by 6 bases; unmatched bases: 3. In germline, CDR1 is MNHNS, CDR2 SASEGT. CDR3 sequence: CASSEPTGANSPLHF. CDR3 bases: TGTGCCAGCAGTGAACCGACAGGGGCTAATTCACCCCTCCACTTT.

The chain combines TRBV4-1 with TRBJ1-5, with D tentatively TRBD1 (6 bases). CDR1 is MGHRA and CDR2 is YSYEKL in the germline V gene. Trimming took 3 bases from V and 3 from J, leaving 18 bases between them. The length of the CDR3 is 17 residues. Written as DNA, the CDR3 is TGCGCCAGCAGCCACGGGGACATTGGGACTATCAATCAGCCCCAGCATTTT. It codes for CASSHGDIGTINQPQHF.

Of note for this clone: One end of the junction fails to match germline, which may point to a read error. The chain carries TRBV6-1 and TRBJ2-7; the D gene is possibly TRBD1 (7 bases). This CDR3 has 14 amino acids. In germline, CDR1 is MNHNS, CDR2 SASEGT. CDR3 in DNA: TGTGTCAGCAGCAGGGGGGTTCGGGACTACGAGCAGTACTTC. Its protein product is CVSSRGVRDYEQYF.

The chain is built from TRBV13 and TRBJ2-2; 11 positions agree with TRBD1. The V and J ends lost 9 bases and 1 base, in that order; junction bases with no gene match: 13. CDR1 is PRHDT and CDR2 is FYEKMQ in the germline V gene (reference sequence). This CDR3 contains 18 residues. This CDR3 is CASLSPRDRGKNTGELFF. In nucleotides, the CDR3 is TGTGCCAGTCTTTCCCCCCGGGACAGGGGGAAGAACACCGGGGAGCTGTTTTTT. The full variable domain, with the rest looked up from reference TRBV13 and TRBJ2-2, is AAGVIQSPRHLIKEKRETATLKCYPIPRHDTVYWYQQGPGQDPQFLISFYEKMQSDKGSIPDRFSAQQFSDYHSELNMSSLELGDSALYFCASLSPRDRGKNTGELFFGEGSRLTVL.

The chain employs TRBV5-8 and TRBJ2-1; D call uncertain. V was trimmed by 2 bases and J by 0 bases, leaving 9 bases between them. CDR1 is SGHTS, CDR2 YDEGEE, per germline. This CDR3 contains 15 residues. CDR3 nucleotides: TGTGCCAGCAGCTTAGGGCTGAGCTCCTACAATGAGCAGTTCTTC. Amino acid sequence: CASSLGLSSYNEQFF.

This clone was seen only once. The chain uses TRBV27 and TRBJ2-7; unclear D gene. V lost 2 bases and J 2 bases, leaving 10 bases between the germline ends. The CDR3 has 14 amino acids. CDR1 is MNHEY, CDR2 SMNVEV, per germline (reference sequence). The CDR3 sequence: CASSLRAGPYEQYF. CDR3 nucleotides: TGTGCCAGCAGTTTACGGGCCGGTCCCTACGAGCAGTACTTC.

The gene calls are TRBV10-1 and TRBJ2-1, with a tentative D call TRBD1 (6 bases). Germline CDR1 and CDR2: WNHNN and SYGVQD (reference sequence). The CDR3 covers 14 residues. Trimming cost V 4 bases and J 3 bases, with 10 bases left between them. The CDR3 DNA reads TGCGCCAGCAGTGGACAGGCGAACTACAATGAGCAGTTCTTC. It encodes CASSGQANYNEQFF.

This clone occurred a few times. The chain uses TRBV7-3 and TRBJ1-2, with D possibly TRBD1 on 5 matching bases. The ends were cut back, 4 bases at V and 4 bases at J, with 22 bases in the middle. The CDR3 is made up of 17 amino acids. Germline CDR1 is SGHTA and CDR2 is FQGTGA. CDR3 region: CASSSRPPGPSSYGYTF. As DNA, the CDR3 is TGTGCCAGCAGCTCGAGGCCCCCGGGACCCTCGTCCTATGGCTACACCTTC.

The V call is TRBV5-1, the J call TRBJ2-7, with 14 bases that match TRBD2. Germline V gene lookup returns CDR1 SGHRS and CDR2 YFSETQ. The CDR3 runs 15 residues. The junction had 3 bases not matched to a gene; V was cut back by 4 bases and J by 3 bases. In nucleotides, the CDR3 is TGCGCCAGCAGCCTGGGGACTAGCGGGAGCTACGAGCAGTACTTC. Its translation is CASSLGTSGSYEQYF.

The V and J genes are TRBV30 and TRBJ2-2, with D possibly TRBD1 on 5 matching bases. This CDR3 is built from 13 residues. Germline CDR1 is GTSNPN and CDR2 is SVGIG (reference sequence). The CDR3 coding sequence is TGTGCTGAGCAGGGCCACATCACCGGGGAGCTGTTTTTT. Translated, it gives CAEQGHITGELFF.

The rearrangement links TRBV6-5 to TRBJ2-5, with D perhaps assigned TRBD1 or TRBD2 (5 bases each). Trimming shortened V by 6 bases and J by 3 bases, and 14 bases separated the two germline ends. The CDR3 is 14 amino acids. From germline, CDR1 is MNHEY and CDR2 SVGAGI. The CDR3 loop reads CASSSGQSKETQYF. CDR3 nucleotides: TGTGCCAGCAGCTCGGGGCAGTCCAAAGAGACCCAGTACTTC.

Here the CDR3 DNA reads TGTGCCACCAGTAGGACAGGGCAGACTGAAGCTTTCTTT. Residues: CATSRTGQTEAFF. This chain joins TRBV15 and TRBJ1-1; 8 bases map to TRBD1. This CDR3 has 13 residues. CDR1 and CDR2 (germline): LNHNV, YYDKDF (reference sequence). J lost 5 bases, V lost 6 bases, and 5 bases had no gene match.

This chain links TRBV5-1 with TRBJ1-2; 10 nucleotides align to TRBD1. Per the germline V gene, CDR1 is SGHRS and CDR2 is YFSETQ. The CDR3 has 18 amino acids. V was clipped by 0 bases and J by 5 bases; unmatched bases: 13. DNA of the CDR3: TGCGCCAGCAGCTTGGATTCCGGGACAGGGGTTAAGAGGTATGGCTACACCTTC. Protein product: CASSLDSGTGVKRYGYTF.

CDR3 nucleotide sequence: TGTGCCATCAGTGTGCAGGGGTACTACGAGCAGTACTTC. This codes for CAISVQGYYEQYF. The chain recombines TRBV10-3 with TRBJ2-7; tentatively, D is TRBD1 (6 bases). This CDR3 region has 13 residues. V was trimmed by 4 bases and J by 3 bases, leaving 10 bases between them. Germline lookup yields CDR1 ENHRY and CDR2 SYGVKD.

The chain is built from TRBV5-1 and TRBJ2-2; TRBD2 matches at 11 bases. Germline V gives CDR1 SGHRS, CDR2 YFSETQ. The CDR3 totals 14 residues. V lost 3 bases and J lost 7; bases outside the gene matches: 2. In DNA form, the CDR3 reads TGCGCCAGCAGCTCGACTAGCGGGATCGGGGAGCTGTTTTTT. Translated: CASSSTSGIGELFF.

This chain joins TRBV6-5 and TRBJ1-6, with a possible D match to TRBD1 (6 bases). Germline V gene data show CDR1 as MNHEY and CDR2 as SVGAGI. The CDR3 is 15 amino acids. Trimming removed 0 bases at V and 7 bases at J, with 10 bases between. CDR3 coding DNA: TGTGCCAGCAGTTACTCGATACAGGGCAATTCACCCCTCCACTTT. Amino acid sequence: CASSYSIQGNSPLHF.

The rearrangement uses TRBV5-1 and TRBJ2-3, with 7 bases fitting TRBD1. V trimming: 4 bases; J trimming: 3 bases; junction bases outside the gene matches: 5. The CDR3 contains 14 residues. CDR1 and CDR2 from the germline V gene are SGHRS and YFSETQ. The CDR3 DNA reads as TGCGCCAGCAGCCAGGAGACAGGGACAGATACGCAGTATTTT. Encoded protein: CASSQETGTDTQYF. The full variable domain, rest sourced from reference TRBV5-1 and TRBJ2-3, is KAGVTQTPRYLIKTRGQQVTLSCSPISGHRSVSWYQQTPGQGLQFLFEYFSETQRNKGNFPGRFSGRQFSNSRSEMNVSTLELGDSALYLCASSQETGTDTQYFGPGTRLTVL.

This clone occurred a few times. A junction boundary mismatches the germline segment, possibly from a read error. The chain employs TRBV30 and TRBJ2-4, with 12 bases lining up with TRBD2. Germline V gene sequence: CDR1 GTSNPN, CDR2 SVGIG (reference sequence). The CDR3 has 15 amino acids. This CDR3 is CAWSTQLAGGGIGDF. The CDR3, as DNA: TGTGCCTGGAGTACTCAACTAGCGGGGGGCGGGATAGGGGACTTC.

This chain joins TRBV9 and TRBJ2-3; possibly TRBD2 for D (5 bases). This CDR3 is 12 amino acids long. Germline V CDR1 and CDR2: SGDLS, YYNGEE. V lost 3 bases to trimming and J lost 14 bases, with 16 bases between them. CDR3 residues: CASSAEGGVGYF. DNA of the CDR3: TGTGCCAGCAGCGCGGAAGGAGGTGTGGGGTATTTT.

As for this clone: At the DNA level, this CDR3 is encoded by other sequences in the same sample as well. The rearrangement joins TRBV9 to TRBJ1-2, with D perhaps matching TRBD1 (5 bases). Germline assignment: CDR1 SGDLS and CDR2 YYNGEE. V was pared by 0 bases and J by 4 bases, with 10 bases between. The length of the CDR3 is 14 residues. CDR3 residues: CASSVGLRGYGYTF. For the CDR3, the DNA is TGTGCCAGCAGCGTAGGGTTGAGGGGCTATGGCTACACCTTC.

The rearrangement links TRBV5-1 to TRBJ1-1, with 8 positions matching TRBD1. Germline V CDR1 and CDR2: SGHRS, YFSETQ. The CDR3 loop spans 15 amino acids. Trimming removed 4 bases from V and 5 bases from J; junction bases left unmatched: 10. The CDR3 here is CASSATQGVGTEAFF. The CDR3 DNA follows: TGCGCCAGCAGCGCAACACAGGGGGTTGGAACTGAAGCTTTCTTT.

The rearrangement joins TRBV5-1 to TRBJ2-5; no definite D call. The CDR3 runs to 12 residues. CDR1 SGHRS and CDR2 YFSETQ come from the germline V gene. The germline V and J ends were trimmed by 3 bases and 5 bases, with 8 bases remaining between them. The CDR3 bases are TGCGCCAGCAGCTCCGAGAGGGAGACCCAGTACTTC. This codes for CASSSERETQYF.